The following is a TCR beta chain sequence with its context. Its specificity is unknown. The sample originates from a study of cytomegalovirus exposure and HLA in healthy donors. General observations from the study: A list of more than 150 TCR beta chains associated with cytomegalovirus was given. The classifier reportedly diagnosed cytomegalovirus status with high specificity and sensitivity. Rare TCR sequences predominated, though certain public TCRs were found in many donors. Three chains linked to CMV were shown in vitro to be specific for CMV antigens.

The protocol was immunoSEQ multiplex PCR, while the TCRdb copy is restricted to in-frame clones and leaves out a portion. The table lists some 200,000 clones, approximately 82% of them singletons. Trimming took off 5 bases at V and 1 base at J, with 15 bases between the two ends. The CDR3 runs 15 residues. Germline lookup yields CDR1 MNHNS and CDR2 SASEGT. Sequencing input: PBMCs. The chain recombines TRBV6-1 with TRBJ2-7, with D possibly being TRBD1 (5 bases). The clonotype originates from a young woman in good health and CMV-seropositive. The CDR3 bases are TGTGCCAGCAGTCCCTGGGGCAGCGCTTCCTACGAGCAGTACTTC. It yields the protein CASSPWGSASYEQYF.